This paragraph reports one T cell receptor (beta chain). TCRdb fed the 5' RACE reads into MiXCR, producing one record per CDR3 protein. The table records about 36,000 distinct CDR3 sequences, roughly 6.8% of them present only once. The germline CDR1 and CDR2 sequences are KGHDR and SFDVKD. This CDR3 region has 13 residues. V lost 0 bases and J lost 2, with 2 bases in between. These data come from a study of early T cells in non-severe SARS-CoV-2 infection. The V gene is TRBV24-1, the J gene TRBJ2-3, with no clear D. The clonotype was recovered from an adult who was a healthcare worker with PCR-confirmed SARS-CoV-2 infection or an uninfected control (not recorded which). The sample in question was whole blood, obtained at baseline. CDR3 residues: CATSDLTTDTQYF. Written as DNA, the CDR3 is TGTGCCACCAGTGATTTGACCACAGATACGCAGTATTTT.